The 16 T cell receptor beta chains below come from one sample, sequenced in a study of blood T cells in healthy people across ages. The use of a sample-barcoded 5' primer and a J-beta primer mix characterized a second PCR of about 6 to 12 cycles. One entry per CDR3 protein, called by TCRdb with MiXCR from the 5' RACE reads. The sample yields some 1.1 million distinct CDR3 sequences, 35% to 45% seen once. The material sequenced was blood. These receptor sequences come from a man between 18 and 35 years old in good health.

As to this clonotype: It is likely a read error, because the conserved phenylalanine at the end of the CDR3 is missing. The chain employs TRBV7-2 and TRBJ1-1, with 7 bases identical to TRBD1. The germline CDR1 and CDR2 sequences are SGHTA and FQGNSA. V lost 4 bases, J lost 0 bases, and 2 bases stayed unmatched. The CDR3 consists of 14 residues. The chain's CDR3 is CASSSRGMNTEAFV. In DNA, the CDR3 is TGTGCCAGCAGCTCCAGGGGGATGAACACTGAAGCTTTCGTT.

The chain joins TRBV19 to TRBJ1-4; D possibly corresponds to TRBD1 (5 bases). Germline lookup yields CDR1 LNHDA and CDR2 SQIVND (reference sequence). Trimming stripped 3 bases from V and 7 bases from J, with 12 bases between. This CDR3 is built from 14 residues. The CDR3, as DNA: TGTGCCAGTAGTATTCGGCGAGGGGCTGAAAAACTGTTTTTT. Its protein is CASSIRRGAEKLFF.

This clonotype was recorded once. The chain has TRBV25-1 and TRBJ2-7, with no clear D. The germline V gene encodes CDR1 MGHDK and CDR2 SYGVNS. V was trimmed by 3 bases and J by 3 bases, leaving 9 bases between them. CDR3 length equals 13 residues. The CDR3 bases are TGTGCCAGCAGTGAGGTACATAACTACGAGCAGTACTTC. Translation: CASSEVHNYEQYF.

The rearrangement uses TRBV6-2 or TRBV6-3 and TRBJ2-1; 8 nucleotides match TRBD2. With 0 bases clipped from V and 5 bases from J, the junction kept 6 bases outside the gene matches. The CDR3 loop spans 16 amino acids. CDR1 is MNHEY, CDR2 SVGEGT, per germline. CDR3: CASSYSRGSGDNEQFF. The CDR3 DNA is TGTGCCAGCAGTTACTCGCGCGGTAGCGGGGACAATGAGCAGTTCTTC.

This chain links TRBV4-3 with TRBJ2-5; the D gene is possibly TRBD2 (6 bases). Per germline, CDR1 LGHNA and CDR2 YSLEER. This CDR3 has 18 residues. V dropped 1 base and J dropped 11 bases, with 29 bases sitting between them. The chain's CDR3 is CASSQALAGGDLRNEQYF. DNA of the CDR3: TGCGCCAGCAGCCAAGCTTTGGCTGGCGGGGACCTGCGCAATGAGCAGTACTTC.

This clonotype was counted between two and nine times. This sequence joins TRBV6-6 and TRBJ2-3, with 9 positions matching TRBD2. This CDR3 has 17 amino acids. Germline V CDR1 and CDR2: MNHNY, SVGAGI (reference sequence). Trimming took 11 bases from V and 8 from J; bases not matched to a gene: 23. CDR3 loop: CALRVAGGRIFSGTQYF. In nucleotides, the CDR3 is TGTGCCCTTAGGGTTGCGGGGGGGCGAATCTTTTCGGGTACGCAGTATTTT.

The chain uses TRBV6-2 or TRBV6-3 and TRBJ1-4, with D perhaps TRBD1 (6 bases). This CDR3 has 14 amino acids. V lost 10 bases and J lost 8, with 20 bases in between. Germline V gives CDR1 MNHEY, CDR2 SVGEGT. The CDR3 loop reads CATTTQGIGEKLFF. CDR3 nucleotide sequence: TGTGCCACAACCACGCAGGGGATCGGCGAAAAACTGTTTTTT.

The chain employs TRBV5-8 and TRBJ1-1; unclear D gene. V dropped 4 bases and J dropped 2 bases, with 15 bases sitting between them. The CDR3 runs to 15 residues. The V gene's germline CDR1 is SGHTS and CDR2 YDEGEE. CDR3 residues: CASSGRGQRNTEAFF. CDR3 sequence (DNA): TGTGCCAGCAGCGGCAGAGGGCAGCGAAACACTGAAGCTTTCTTT.

This clonotype was seen more than once but under ten times. This chain uses TRBV20-1 with TRBJ1-1; 7 nucleotides agree with TRBD1. The CDR3 has 14 amino acids. Germline V lookup: CDR1 DFQATT, CDR2 SNEGSKA (reference sequence). The V segment lost 5 bases and the J segment 6 bases; nucleotides outside the gene matches: 12. CDR3: CSASQDRMTPEAFF. The CDR3 region has the DNA TGCAGTGCTTCACAGGACAGGATGACCCCTGAAGCTTTCTTT.

The chain combines TRBV18 with TRBJ1-1; D gene ambiguous. From germline, CDR1 is KGHSH and CDR2 LQKENI. V gave up 8 bases and J gave up 1 base, with 11 bases separating them. The CDR3 spans 13 residues. CDR3 protein: CASPDSENTEAFF. In DNA form, the CDR3 reads TGTGCCAGCCCAGATTCGGAGAACACTGAAGCTTTCTTT.

This sequence joins TRBV12-3 or TRBV12-4 and TRBJ2-6; 7 positions match TRBD1. Germline trimming cut 6 bases from V and 3 bases from J; bases unmatched to any gene: 8. The CDR3 extends over 16 amino acids. CDR3 amino acids: CASRVDRDGGANVLTF. The CDR3, as DNA: TGTGCCAGCAGAGTAGACAGGGATGGTGGGGCCAACGTCCTGACTTTC.

In the case of this clonotype: A much larger clone sits a single nucleotide away, making a read error possible. V is TRBV29-1 and J is TRBJ2-1; tentatively, D is TRBD1 (6 bases). Germline values: CDR1 SQVTM, CDR2 ANQGSEA. CDR3 length equals 11 residues. The V and J ends lost 4 bases and 13 bases respectively, with 14 bases between them. The CDR3 region has the DNA TGCAGCGTTGCTGAGGGGGAGACCCAGTTCTTC. It is translated as CSVAEGETQFF.

In this sample, this clonotype turned up a few times. The chain is built from TRBV3-1 and TRBJ2-7, with D uncertain. The CDR3 has 14 amino acids. The germline gives CDR1 LGHDT, CDR2 YNNKEL (reference sequence). Trimming stripped 7 bases from V and 3 bases from J, with 16 bases between. CDR3 in DNA: TGTGCCAGCACCCGAGGTATAGATAACTACGAGCAGTACTTC. Its translation is CASTRGIDNYEQYF.

This clonotype was counted a few times. V is TRBV18 and J is TRBJ2-3; 8 bases match TRBD1. The germline V gene encodes CDR1 KGHSH and CDR2 LQKENI. This CDR3 spans 16 amino acids. J was trimmed by 5 bases and V by 3 bases; bases with no gene match: 10. CDR3 nucleotides: TGTGCCAGCTCACCCCGGACAGGGTCTGGTGAAGATACGCAGTATTTT. Its translation is CASSPRTGSGEDTQYF.

The V gene is TRBV18, the J gene TRBJ2-5; no clear D gene. Trimming removed 6 bases from V and 2 bases from J, with 13 bases in between. CDR3 size: 14 residues. Per the germline V gene, CDR1 is KGHSH and CDR2 is LQKENI. The CDR3 reads CASSPSWGQETQYF. CDR3 in DNA: TGTGCCAGCTCGCCGTCTTGGGGACAAGAGACCCAGTACTTC.

In this sample, this clonotype turned up a few times. The gene calls are TRBV2 and TRBJ2-3; 8 bases match TRBD1. The CDR3 loop spans 15 amino acids. V lost 4 bases to trimming and J lost 1 base; unmatched junction nucleotides: 4. The germline V gene encodes CDR1 SNHLY and CDR2 FYNNEI. CDR3 region: CASSGTGWGTDTQYF. CDR3 in DNA: TGTGCCAGCAGTGGGACAGGGTGGGGCACAGATACGCAGTATTTT.